These T cell receptor beta chains were read from a single sample in a study of blood T cell repertoires in COVID-19. TCRdb's table, derived via immunoSEQ multiplex PCR, lists solely in-frame clones and lacks some. The sample consists of some 83,000 clones, approximately 88% of them appearing once. Sequenced sample: peripheral blood. These receptors all come from an elderly woman with active or convalescent COVID-19. Each CDR3 is given with its conserved first and last residue. A D gene is named only where the DNA matches it firmly. Clone size, where shown, is once, few, many, or a class for clones that have expanded.

j_call d_call v_call clone_size cdr3_aa cdr3_nt
TRBJ1-5 TRBD1 TRBV2 - CASSAGTGAGQPQHF TGTGCCAGCAGTGCCGGGACAGGGGCTGGTCAGCCCCAGCATTTT
TRBJ2-7 - TRBV3-1/TRBV3-2 - CASSQRGSSYEQYF TGTGCCAGCAGCCAACGGGGGAGCTCCTACGAGCAGTACTTC
TRBJ1-2 - TRBV30 once CAWSKGGNYGYTF TGTGCCTGGAGCAAAGGGGGAAACTATGGCTACACCTTC
TRBJ2-7 - TRBV28 once CASSILSGSYEQYF TGTGCCAGCTCTATTCTCTCAGGGTCCTACGAGCAGTACTTC
TRBJ2-7 TRBD1 TRBV19 - CASSIGQATYEQYF TGTGCCAGTAGTATCGGACAGGCCACCTACGAGCAGTACTTC
TRBJ2-3 TRBD2 TRBV6-5 - CATAGAGGTDTQYF TGTGCTACCGCTGGTGCGGGAGGGACAGATACGCAGTATTTT
TRBJ1-1 - TRBV4-3 - CASSQLGGEAFF TGCGCCAGCAGCCAATTGGGGGGGGAAGCTTTCTTT
TRBJ2-3 TRBD1 TRBV10-1 - CASSEASRDRGTDTQYF TGCGCCAGCAGTGAAGCTTCCCGGGACAGGGGAACAGATACGCAGTATTTT
TRBJ1-6 - TRBV6-2/TRBV6-3 - CASSQPRDLNSPLHF TGTGCCAGCAGTCAGCCCCGGGATCTAAATTCACCCCTCCACTTT
TRBJ1-2 TRBD1 TRBV18 - CASSPGTGVNYGYTF TGTGCCAGCTCACCAGGGACAGGGGTTAACTATGGCTACACCTTC
TRBJ1-5 - TRBV15 - CATSRDPGGNQPQHF TGTGCCACCAGCAGAGATCCCGGGGGGAATCAGCCCCAGCATTTT
TRBJ2-1 - TRBV29-1 - CSAATGKQFF TGCAGCGCCGCGACCGGGAAGCAGTTCTTC
TRBJ1-1 - TRBV28 - CASSLFVGGGAFF TGTGCCAGCAGTTTATTTGTGGGAGGGGGAGCTTTCTTT
TRBJ2-7 - TRBV7-9 few CASTLGGSSYEQYF TGTGCCAGCACGTTAGGAGGGAGCTCCTACGAGCAGTACTTC
TRBJ1-6 - TRBV10-3 few CAIRYSSYNSPLHF TGTGCCATCAGGTACAGCTCCTATAATTCACCCCTCCACTTT
TRBJ2-1 - TRBV9 - CASSPRAYNEQFF TGTGCCAGCAGCCCCCGGGCCTACAATGAGCAGTTCTTC
TRBJ1-1 TRBD1 TRBV19 - CASSRDRGLTEAFF TGTGCCAGTAGCCGGGACAGGGGGCTCACTGAAGCTTTCTTT
TRBJ2-7 TRBD2 TRBV7-8 - CASSLGPSGHSYEQYF TGTGCCAGCAGCTTAGGTCCTAGCGGGCACTCCTACGAGCAGTACTTC
TRBJ2-7 - TRBV5-6 - CASSSQGAAYEQYF TGTGCCAGCAGCTCACAGGGAGCCGCCTACGAGCAGTACTTC
TRBJ1-2 - TRBV2 - CASSPEGKHGYTF TGTGCCAGCAGTCCCGAGGGTAAGCATGGCTACACCTTC
TRBJ1-5 - TRBV6-2/TRBV6-3 - CASSFPRGFGQPQHF TGTGCCAGCAGCTTTCCCAGGGGATTCGGTCAGCCCCAGCATTTT
TRBJ2-7 - TRBV6-2/TRBV6-3 - CASSYSGARGYEQYF TGTGCCAGCAGTTACTCAGGGGCCAGGGGTTACGAGCAGTACTTC
TRBJ1-2 - TRBV18 few CASSPSQGGILRYYGYTF TGTGCCAGCTCACCGAGCCAAGGGGGAATACTCCGTTACTATGGCTACACCTTC
TRBJ2-6 - TRBV5-1 - CASSSEGSGANVLTF TGCGCCAGCAGCTCTGAGGGATCTGGGGCCAACGTCCTGACTTTC
TRBJ2-2 - TRBV29-1 - CSVDRSYNTGELFF TGCAGCGTTGACAGGTCCTATAACACCGGGGAGCTGTTTTTT
TRBJ1-1 TRBD1 TRBV5-1 - CASSGGQGLGNTEAFF TGCGCCAGCAGCGGTGGACAGGGTTTAGGAAACACTGAAGCTTTCTTT
TRBJ1-4 TRBD1 TRBV18 - CASSPRQPGQGANEKLFF TGTGCCAGCTCACCACGACAGCCGGGACAGGGAGCTAATGAAAAACTGTTTTTT